This T cell receptor (beta chain) comes out of a study of control samples from healthy donors and cancer patients. Trimming cost V 5 bases and J 1 base, with 11 bases left between them. The germline gives CDR1 SNHLY, CDR2 FYNNEI. The CDR3 has 15 amino acids. This clone is termed medium-sized. Method: immunoSEQ multiplex PCR; TCRdb's copy keeps in-frame clones and lacks some. This sample has 120,000 or so clones, with around nine tenths found just once. The TCR was taken from a man aged 25 to 40 in good health. Material for sequencing was blood. The rearrangement joins TRBV2 to TRBJ2-2, with D maybe TRBD1 (6 bases). CDR3 in amino acids: CASSSRTENTGELFF. The CDR3 coding sequence is TGTGCCAGCAGTTCCCGGACAGAGAACACCGGGGAGCTGTTTTTT. Full variable domain (outside the CDR3, taken from reference TRBV2 and TRBJ2-2): EPEVTQTPSHQVTQMGQEVILRCVPISNHLYFYWYRQILGQKVEFLVSFYNNEISEKSEIFDDQFSVERPDGSNFTLKIRSTKLEDSAMYFCASSSRTENTGELFFGEGSRLTVL.